This passage covers 9 T cell receptor beta chains from one sample sequenced in a study of patients and donors after allogeneic stem cell transplantation. TCRdb re-called the RT-PCR reads through MiXCR, storing one row per CDR3 protein. The sample gives about 410,000 distinct CDR3 sequences, around 15% of which show up once; roughly 7.2% is in the top ten. Sequencing was done on a sample of blood, either unsorted or a sorted T cell fraction (not recorded which). The receptors here all came from a human donor who was either an allogeneic HSCT recipient or a stem cell or donor lymphocyte infusion donor (not recorded which). It is not recorded whose cells these are; they may come from a transplant donor.

This clonotype was observed once. The chain is built from TRBV4-2 and TRBJ2-7, with 8 bases lining up with TRBD2. Germline V gene data show CDR1 as LGHNA and CDR2 as YNFKEQ. V shed 1 base, J shed 0 bases, and the junction held 5 bases outside the gene matches. The CDR3 covers 16 residues. CDR3 sequence (DNA): TGTGCCAGCAGCCAAGGAATAGCGGGGACCTCCTACGAGCAGTACTTC. Its translation is CASSQGIAGTSYEQYF.

Many counts were recorded for this clonotype. The chain combines TRBV4-3 with TRBJ2-7, with 10 positions matching TRBD1. Germline V lookup: CDR1 LGHNA, CDR2 YSLEER. CDR3 length: 15 amino acids. Trimming took 4 bases from V and 7 from J; bases not matched to a gene: 10. The CDR3: CASSRLRGTGEEQYF. The CDR3 DNA is TGCGCCAGCAGCCGATTGAGGGGGACAGGGGAAGAGCAGTACTTC.

The J gene is TRBJ2-1, the V gene TRBV20-1; TRBD2 agrees at 9 bases. V dropped 3 bases and J dropped 10; count of bases not matched to a gene: 10. The CDR3 covers 14 residues. Germline V gives CDR1 DFQATT, CDR2 SNEGSKA (reference sequence). CDR3 sequence: CSASRLAGPPEQFF. CDR3 coding DNA: TGCAGTGCTAGCCGGCTAGCGGGGCCCCCGGAGCAGTTCTTC.

This clonotype occurred a few times. The chain employs TRBV6-2 or TRBV6-3 and TRBJ2-1; 9 nucleotides align to TRBD1. CDR3 length: 15 residues. Germline assignment: CDR1 MNHEY and CDR2 SVGEGT. V lost 6 bases, J lost 3 bases, and 6 bases stayed unmatched. The DNA of the CDR3 is TGTGCCAGCAGATACGGACAGGGGAACTACAATGAGCAGTTCTTC. Its protein product is CASRYGQGNYNEQFF.

The genes are TRBV24-1 and TRBJ2-7; TRBD1 is a possible D gene (5 bases). V gave up 2 bases and J gave up 6 bases, with 10 bases separating them. CDR3 length equals 13 residues. Germline V gene lookup returns CDR1 KGHDR and CDR2 SFDVKD. CDR3 coding DNA: TGTGCCACCAGTGATTCCAGGGCCGGCGAGCAGTACTTC. Amino acids: CATSDSRAGEQYF.

The V call is TRBV7-6, the J call TRBJ1-1; D remains ambiguous. Germline V gene sequence: CDR1 SGHVS, CDR2 FNYEAQ. V lost 1 base, J lost 5 bases, and 8 bases lay in between. The CDR3 runs 13 residues. CDR3 sequence reads: CASSLGERTEAFF. In nucleotides, the CDR3 is TGTGCCAGCAGCTTAGGAGAGAGGACTGAAGCTTTCTTT.

The sample holds a few counts of this clonotype. The CDR3 DNA reads TGTGCCAGCAGCCAAGGAGAGGGTAGCCCTTGGAACACTGAAGCTTTCTTT. This translates into CASSQGEGSPWNTEAFF. The gene calls are TRBV3-1 and TRBJ1-1; D ambiguous. Germline-derived CDR1 and CDR2 are LGHDT and YNNKEL (reference sequence). V lost 1 base to trimming and J lost 1 base, with 16 bases between them. The CDR3 contains 17 residues.

J is TRBJ1-6 and V is TRBV12-3 or TRBV12-4; D is unresolved. V lost 6 bases, J lost 6 bases, and 9 bases lay in between. The CDR3 sequence is 13 residues long. The CDR3 region has the DNA TGTGCCAGCAGCCCGTTTATTAATTCACCCCTCCACTTT. Its protein product is CASSPFINSPLHF.

This clonotype was counted many times. V is TRBV12-3 or TRBV12-4 and J is TRBJ2-1, with a weak D call TRBD1 (5 bases). The CDR3 contains 16 residues. The germline V and J ends were trimmed by 2 bases and 10 bases, with 21 bases remaining between them. The CDR3 DNA follows: TGTGCCAGCAGTTTACCCCAGGGTTCCCCTGTTAGGGAGCAGTTCTTC. Residues: CASSLPQGSPVREQFF.